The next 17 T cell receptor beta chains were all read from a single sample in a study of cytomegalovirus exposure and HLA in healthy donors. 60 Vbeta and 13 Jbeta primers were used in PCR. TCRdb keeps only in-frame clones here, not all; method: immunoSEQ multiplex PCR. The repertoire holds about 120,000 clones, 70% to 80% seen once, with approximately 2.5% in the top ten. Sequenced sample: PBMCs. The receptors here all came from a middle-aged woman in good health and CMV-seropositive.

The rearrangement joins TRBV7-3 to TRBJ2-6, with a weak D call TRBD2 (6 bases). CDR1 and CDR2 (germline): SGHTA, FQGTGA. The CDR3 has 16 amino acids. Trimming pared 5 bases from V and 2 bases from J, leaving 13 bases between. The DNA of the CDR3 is TGTGCCAGCAGCGAACTTGGGGGGACTGGGGCCAACGTCCTGACTTTC. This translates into CASSELGGTGANVLTF. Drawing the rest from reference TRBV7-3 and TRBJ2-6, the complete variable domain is GAGVSQTPSNKVTEKGKYVELRCDPISGHTALYWYRQSLGQGPEFLIYFQGTGAADDSGLPNDRFFAVRPEGSVSTLKIQRTERGDSAVYLCASSELGGTGANVLTFGAGSRLTVL.

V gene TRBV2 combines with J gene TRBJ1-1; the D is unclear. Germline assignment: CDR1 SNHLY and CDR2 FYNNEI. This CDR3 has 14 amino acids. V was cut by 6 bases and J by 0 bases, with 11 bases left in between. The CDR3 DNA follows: TGTGCCAGCAGATTAGATACTATGAACACTGAAGCTTTCTTT. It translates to CASRLDTMNTEAFF.

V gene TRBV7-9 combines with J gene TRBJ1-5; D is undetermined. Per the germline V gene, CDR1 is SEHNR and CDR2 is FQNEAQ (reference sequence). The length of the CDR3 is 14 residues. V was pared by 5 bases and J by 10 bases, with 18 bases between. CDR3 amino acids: CASSQSGSSQPQHF. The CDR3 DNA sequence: TGTGCCAGCAGCCAGTCGGGGTCATCTCAACCCCAGCATTTT.

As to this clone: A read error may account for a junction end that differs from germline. CDR3 region: CASSLSGGELFF. The DNA for the CDR3 is TGTGCTAGCAGCTTATCGGGCGGGGAGCTGTTTTTT. The chain combines TRBV7-7 with TRBJ2-2; the D is unclear. Germline lookup yields CDR1 SSHAT and CDR2 FNYEAQ (reference sequence). The CDR3 contains 12 residues.

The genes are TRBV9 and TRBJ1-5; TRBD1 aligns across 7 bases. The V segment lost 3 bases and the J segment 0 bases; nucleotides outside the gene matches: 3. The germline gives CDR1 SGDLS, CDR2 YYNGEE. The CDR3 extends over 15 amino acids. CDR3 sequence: CASSATGTSNQPQHF. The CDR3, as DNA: TGTGCCAGCAGCGCGACAGGGACTAGCAATCAGCCCCAGCATTTT.

CDR3 region: CASSSGETSTDTQYF. The DNA for the CDR3 is TGTGCCAGCAGTTCTGGAGAGACTAGCACAGATACGCAGTATTTT. The chain uses TRBV27 and TRBJ2-3; D unclear. Germline CDR1 reads MNHEY; CDR2 reads SMNVEV (reference sequence). This CDR3 spans 15 amino acids. V dropped 4 bases and J dropped 0 bases, with 11 bases sitting between them.

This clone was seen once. The CDR3 is CAWTSGQETQYF. CDR3 sequence (DNA): TGTGCCTGGACTAGCGGACAAGAGACCCAGTACTTC. This chain links TRBV30 with TRBJ2-5, with TRBD2 matching over 7 bases. Germline V gene lookup returns CDR1 GTSNPN and CDR2 SVGIG (reference sequence). This CDR3 spans 12 amino acids. V lost 4 bases to trimming and J lost 2 bases; unmatched junction nucleotides: 1.

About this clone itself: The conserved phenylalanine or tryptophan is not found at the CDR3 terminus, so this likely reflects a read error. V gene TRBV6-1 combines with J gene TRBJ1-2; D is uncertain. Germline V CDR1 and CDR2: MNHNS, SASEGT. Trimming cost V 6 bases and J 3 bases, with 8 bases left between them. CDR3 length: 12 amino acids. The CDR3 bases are TGTGCCAGCAGGGACTTCGACTATGGCTACACCTCC. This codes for CASRDFDYGYTS.

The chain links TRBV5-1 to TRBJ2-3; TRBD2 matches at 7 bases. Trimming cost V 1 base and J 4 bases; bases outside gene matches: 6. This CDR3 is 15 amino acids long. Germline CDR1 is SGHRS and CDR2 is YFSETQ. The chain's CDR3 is CASSLRGVSSDTQYF. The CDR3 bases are TGCGCCAGCAGCTTGCGGGGGGTATCGTCAGATACGCAGTATTTT.

The chain's CDR3 is CASSHATGTENSPLHF. CDR3 DNA sequence: TGCGCCAGCAGCCATGCCACCGGGACAGAGAATTCACCCCTCCACTTT. The chain has TRBV4-1 and TRBJ1-6, with 7 bases aligning to TRBD1. V shed 3 bases, J shed 7 bases, and the junction held 9 bases outside the gene matches. This CDR3 region has 16 residues. The V gene's germline CDR1 is MGHRA and CDR2 YSYEKL.

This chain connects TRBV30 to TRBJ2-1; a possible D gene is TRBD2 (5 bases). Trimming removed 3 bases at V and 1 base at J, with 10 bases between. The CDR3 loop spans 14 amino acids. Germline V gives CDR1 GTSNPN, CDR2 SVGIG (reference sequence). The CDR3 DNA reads TGTGCCTGGAGCGGCGGGTTGTCCTACAATGAGCAGTTCTTC. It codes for CAWSGGLSYNEQFF. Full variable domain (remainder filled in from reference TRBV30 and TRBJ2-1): SQTIHQWPATLVQPVGSPLSLECTVEGTSNPNLYWYRQAAGRGLQLLFYSVGIGQISSEVPQNLSASRPQDRQFILSSKKLLLSDSGFYLCAWSGGLSYNEQFFGPGTRLTVL.

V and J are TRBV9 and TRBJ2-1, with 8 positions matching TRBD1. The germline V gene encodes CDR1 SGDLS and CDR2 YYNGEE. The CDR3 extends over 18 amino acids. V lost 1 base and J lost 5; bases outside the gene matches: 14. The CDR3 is CASSVLPAGQGFNNEQFF. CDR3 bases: TGTGCCAGCAGCGTATTGCCCGCAGGACAGGGTTTCAACAATGAGCAGTTCTTC.

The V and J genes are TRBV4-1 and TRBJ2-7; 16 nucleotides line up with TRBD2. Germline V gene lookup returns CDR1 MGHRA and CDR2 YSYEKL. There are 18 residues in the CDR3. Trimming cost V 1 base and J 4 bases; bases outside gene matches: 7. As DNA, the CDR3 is TGCGCCAGCAGCCAAGCCGGGACTAGCGGGAGGGCCAGGTACGAGCAGTACTTC. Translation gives CASSQAGTSGRARYEQYF.

DNA for the CDR3: TGCAGCGTTGCCGGGACAGGAATTAATGAAAAACTGTTTTTT. This sequence encodes CSVAGTGINEKLFF. The chain uses TRBV29-1 and TRBJ1-4, with 8 bases lining up with TRBD1. V lost 4 bases to trimming and J lost 4 bases; unmatched junction nucleotides: 5. Germline V gene lookup returns CDR1 SQVTM and CDR2 ANQGSEA. The CDR3 totals 14 residues.

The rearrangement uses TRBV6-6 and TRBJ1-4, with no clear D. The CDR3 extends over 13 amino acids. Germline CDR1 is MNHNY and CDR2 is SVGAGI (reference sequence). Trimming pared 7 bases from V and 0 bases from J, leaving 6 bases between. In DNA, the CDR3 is TGTGCCAGCACACTTCCAACTAATGAAAAACTGTTTTTT. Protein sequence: CASTLPTNEKLFF.

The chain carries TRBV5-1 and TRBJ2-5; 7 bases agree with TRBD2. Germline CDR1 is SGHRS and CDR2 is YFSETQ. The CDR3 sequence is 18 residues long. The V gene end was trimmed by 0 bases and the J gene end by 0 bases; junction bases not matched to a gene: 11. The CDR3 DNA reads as TGCGCCAGCAGCTTGGGGGTTGCGGGGGTGCTGTACCAAGAGACCCAGTACTTC. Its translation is CASSLGVAGVLYQETQYF. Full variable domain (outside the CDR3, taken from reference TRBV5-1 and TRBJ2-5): KAGVTQTPRYLIKTRGQQVTLSCSPISGHRSVSWYQQTPGQGLQFLFEYFSETQRNKGNFPGRFSGRQFSNSRSEMNVSTLELGDSALYLCASSLGVAGVLYQETQYFGPGTRLLVL.

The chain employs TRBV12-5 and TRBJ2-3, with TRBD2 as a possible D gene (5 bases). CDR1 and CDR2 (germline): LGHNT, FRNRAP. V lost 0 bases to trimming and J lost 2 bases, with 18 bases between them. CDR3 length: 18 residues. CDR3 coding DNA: TGTGCTAGTGGTTTGGTTGAGGGTCCGATGGGGATCACAGATACGCAGTATTTT. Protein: CASGLVEGPMGITDTQYF.